This TCR beta chain was retrieved from a study of shared clonotypes between healthy human individuals. Method: immunoSEQ multiplex PCR; TCRdb's copy keeps in-frame clones and lacks some. This table has about 1,900,000 clones, about 95% appearing once. The naive CD8 population came from CD45RO-negative cells selected for CCR7, without terminally differentiated effector memory CD45RA+ cells. The sample was naive CD8+ T cells sorted from blood. This receptor was obtained from a man aged 18 to 30 in good health.

The CDR3 here is CASSEKMVIGNQPQHF. CDR3 DNA sequence: TGTGCCAGCAGTGAGAAGATGGTAATAGGCAATCAGCCCCAGCATTTT. The rearrangement links TRBV2 to TRBJ1-5; D is unresolved. The CDR3 covers 16 residues. Germline lookup yields CDR1 SNHLY and CDR2 FYNNEI. The V end lost 3 bases, the J end lost 2 bases, and 14 bases lay between the germline ends.